Presented here are 18 T cell receptor beta chains from one specimen sequenced in a study of cytomegalovirus exposure and HLA in healthy donors. The PCR employed 60 Vbeta primers together with 13 Jbeta primers. Repertoires were generated with immunoSEQ multiplex PCR, while TCRdb's copy carries only in-frame clones and drops some. The table lists tens of thousands of clones, 70% to 80% of them singletons. Sequenced sample: PBMCs. These receptors all come from a man younger than 35 in good health and CMV-seronegative.

The genes are TRBV7-3 and TRBJ2-3; 9 bases are shared with TRBD1. With 1 base clipped from V and 4 bases from J, the junction kept 9 bases outside the gene matches. The CDR3 has 17 amino acids. Per germline, CDR1 SGHTA and CDR2 FQGTGA. This CDR3 is CASSLIPGQGKADTQYF. In DNA, the CDR3 is TGTGCCAGCAGCTTAATACCCGGACAGGGGAAGGCAGATACGCAGTATTTT. Based on the CDR3 plus reference TRBV7-3 and TRBJ2-3, the full variable domain is GAGVSQTPSNKVTEKGKYVELRCDPISGHTALYWYRQSLGQGPEFLIYFQGTGAADDSGLPNDRFFAVRPEGSVSTLKIQRTERGDSAVYLCASSLIPGQGKADTQYFGPGTRLTVL.

The chain uses TRBV11-2 and TRBJ2-2, with D tentatively TRBD2 (5 bases). The CDR3 has 16 amino acids. CDR1 is SGHAT and CDR2 is FQNNGV in the germline V gene. The V and J ends lost 5 bases and 1 base respectively, with 14 bases between them. CDR3 DNA sequence: TGTGCCAGCAGCCCCAGAGTTGGAGGGAACACCGGGGAGCTGTTTTTT. Its protein is CASSPRVGGNTGELFF.

V gene TRBV6-6 combines with J gene TRBJ2-5; a possible D gene is TRBD2 (6 bases). The germline gives CDR1 MNHNY, CDR2 SVGAGI (reference sequence). CDR3 length equals 14 residues. V lost 1 base and J 5 bases, leaving 11 bases between the germline ends. The CDR3, as DNA: TGTGCCAGCAGTTACTGGAGGGCCGGGGAGACCCAGTACTTC. Its protein is CASSYWRAGETQYF.

The CDR3 loop is CASSDLGASGNTIYF. Written as DNA, the CDR3 is TGTGCCAGCAGCGATCTTGGGGCCTCTGGAAACACCATATATTTT. The chain uses TRBV6-6 and TRBJ1-3; D might be TRBD1 (5 bases). Trimming shortened V by 6 bases and J by 0 bases, and 12 bases separated the two germline ends. This CDR3 contains 15 residues. Germline-derived CDR1 and CDR2 are MNHNY and SVGAGI (reference sequence).

The CDR3 sequence: CASSYGPEFNSYEQYV. CDR3 bases: TGTGCCAGCAGTTACGGGCCCGAGTTTAACTCCTACGAGCAGTACGTC. The chain employs TRBV6-6 and TRBJ2-7, with unresolved D. V was pared by 2 bases and J by 0 bases, with 14 bases between. The CDR3 contains 16 residues. CDR1 and CDR2 (germline): MNHNY, SVGAGI (reference sequence).

The V gene is TRBV2, the J gene TRBJ2-5, with 10 bases that match TRBD2. Germline lookup yields CDR1 SNHLY and CDR2 FYNNEI. V shed 0 bases, J shed 2 bases, and the junction held 18 bases outside the gene matches. The CDR3 spans 21 residues. The CDR3: CASSEAPSGRVAGGGQETQYF. CDR3 DNA sequence: TGTGCCAGCAGTGAAGCGCCCTCTGGGAGGGTAGCGGGGGGCGGGCAAGAGACCCAGTACTTC. Full variable domain (outside the CDR3, taken from reference TRBV2 and TRBJ2-5): EPEVTQTPSHQVTQMGQEVILRCVPISNHLYFYWYRQILGQKVEFLVSFYNNEISEKSEIFDDQFSVERPDGSNFTLKIRSTKLEDSAMYFCASSEAPSGRVAGGGQETQYFGPGTRLLVL.

The chain joins TRBV7-8 to TRBJ2-5, with 10 bases identical to TRBD2. The V gene end was trimmed by 1 base and the J gene end by 2 bases; junction bases not matched to a gene: 7. In germline, CDR1 is SGHVS, CDR2 FQNEAQ. The CDR3 covers 17 residues. The CDR3: CASSLVAASGGQETQYF. The CDR3 DNA sequence: TGTGCCAGCAGCTTAGTTGCGGCTAGCGGGGGTCAAGAGACCCAGTACTTC.

The gene calls are TRBV5-4 and TRBJ2-7; 9 bases match TRBD1. The CDR3 extends over 15 amino acids. Germline V gene sequence: CDR1 SGHNT, CDR2 YYREEE (reference sequence). Trimming cost V 4 bases and J 0 bases; bases outside gene matches: 5. The CDR3 DNA follows: TGTGCCAGCAGCGCCCGACAGGGGGTCTCCTACGAGCAGTACTTC. Amino acids: CASSARQGVSYEQYF.

In its sample, this clone was seen a few times. The chain links TRBV6-5 to TRBJ1-5; D is undetermined. The germline gives CDR1 MNHEY, CDR2 SVGAGI. There are 15 residues in the CDR3. The germline V and J ends were trimmed by 6 bases and 0 bases, with 12 bases remaining between them. The CDR3 DNA sequence: TGTGCCAGCAGGCGGGGAGTATATAGCAATCAGCCCCAGCATTTT. Translation: CASRRGVYSNQPQHF.

The chain couples TRBV7-9 to TRBJ2-5, with a possible D match to TRBD2 (5 bases). CDR3 length: 14 residues. Trimming left V 3 bases short and J 1 base short, with 9 bases between. The germline CDR1 and CDR2 sequences are SEHNR and FQNEAQ (reference sequence). CDR3 DNA sequence: TGTGCCAGCAGCTTCATCGGGGTCCAAGAGACCCAGTACTTC. Translated, it gives CASSFIGVQETQYF.

This clone has only one observation. The rearrangement uses TRBV29-1 and TRBJ2-1; 11 nucleotides line up with TRBD2. This CDR3 region has 14 residues. Germline loops: CDR1 SQVTM, CDR2 ANQGSEA. V was clipped by 6 bases and J by 9 bases; unmatched bases: 10. CDR3 sequence reads: CSVDNSGGAGEQFF. CDR3 nucleotide sequence: TGCAGCGTGGACAATAGCGGGGGGGCGGGTGAGCAGTTCTTC.

The rearrangement joins TRBV9 to TRBJ1-1, with D hard to call. Germline lookup yields CDR1 SGDLS and CDR2 YYNGEE. Trimming removed 0 bases at V and 4 bases at J, with 7 bases between. The CDR3 spans 13 residues. The CDR3 DNA reads as TGTGCCAGCAGCGTAGACCCGGTCACTGAAGCTTTCTTT. It translates to CASSVDPVTEAFF. The full variable domain, its missing parts supplied by reference TRBV9 and TRBJ1-1, is DSGVTQTPKHLITATGQRVTLRCSPRSGDLSVYWYQQSLDQGLQFLIQYYNGEERAKGNILERFSAQQFPDLHSELNLSSLELGDSALYFCASSVDPVTEAFFGQGTRLTVV.

CDR3 coding DNA: TGTGCCAGCAGTTTAACGATCCAGGGGGCTGATACGCAGTATTTT. This sequence encodes CASSLTIQGADTQYF. This sequence joins TRBV27 and TRBJ2-3; 8 bases map to TRBD1. The CDR3 loop spans 15 amino acids. The germline V gene has CDR1 MNHEY and CDR2 SMNVEV (reference sequence). V dropped 2 bases and J dropped 6; count of bases not matched to a gene: 7.

V gene TRBV2 combines with J gene TRBJ1-1; D perhaps matches TRBD1 (6 bases). CDR1 and CDR2 (germline): SNHLY, FYNNEI. This CDR3 is built from 14 residues. V lost 7 bases to trimming and J lost 0 bases, with 12 bases between them. This chain's CDR3 is CASNGDIVNTEAFF. CDR3 coding DNA: TGTGCCAGCAATGGGGACATCGTGAACACTGAAGCTTTCTTT.

The chain combines TRBV9 with TRBJ2-2; 14 bases fit TRBD2. CDR1 is SGDLS, CDR2 YYNGEE, per germline. The junction had 8 bases not matched to a gene; V was cut back by 3 bases and J by 4 bases. This CDR3 region has 18 residues. The CDR3 DNA follows: TGTGCCAGCAGCGGGTCCGGACTAGCGGGGGGAGGCACCGGGGAGCTGTTTTTT. Translating it yields CASSGSGLAGGGTGELFF.

This clone was seen once. The chain recombines TRBV6-6 with TRBJ1-1, with no clear D. The CDR3 is made up of 14 amino acids. Trimming took off 0 bases at V and 2 bases at J, with 7 bases between the two ends. Germline values: CDR1 MNHNY, CDR2 SVGAGI (reference sequence). CDR3 DNA: TGTGCCAGCAGTTACTCGAACGGTAACACTGAAGCTTTCTTT. Its translation: CASSYSNGNTEAFF.

J is TRBJ2-5 and V is TRBV7-6, with 7 bases fitting TRBD1. Germline CDR1 is SGHVS and CDR2 is FNYEAQ. The V gene end was trimmed by 5 bases and the J gene end by 0 bases; junction bases not matched to a gene: 6. The CDR3 length is 15 residues. The CDR3 nucleotides read TGTGCCAGCAGCCCCGGGACAGCGTACCAAGAGACCCAGTACTTC. Translated: CASSPGTAYQETQYF.

The rearrangement joins TRBV13 to TRBJ2-1; D is perhaps TRBD2 (7 bases). The V gene's germline CDR1 is PRHDT and CDR2 FYEKMQ (reference sequence). The CDR3 is 14 amino acids. V shed 3 bases and J shed 9 bases, with 15 bases lying between them. CDR3 nucleotide sequence: TGTGCCAGCAGCTTCGGGGGGCCCTCAGGTGAGCAGTTCTTC. It specifies CASSFGGPSGEQFF.